These T cell receptor beta chains were read from a single sample in a study of PD-L1 blockade in urothelial cancer. The table came from immunoSEQ multiplex PCR; TCRdb's copy has only in-frame clones and leaves some out. The sample holds approximately 110,000 clones, approximately 85% seen once. The source was PBMCs, collected around atezolizumab (anti-PD-L1) treatment. These receptors were collected from a man over 45 with urothelial cancer. CDR3s include the opening cysteine and the closing phenylalanine or tryptophan. A D gene is named only where the DNA matches it firmly. Not every row has a clone size; where given, it reads once, few, many or a size class.

j_call | d_call | clone_size | v_call | cdr3_length | cdr3_aa | cdr3_nt
TRBJ2-2 | TRBD1 | - | TRBV19 | 15 | CASIPRAGGTGELFF | TGTGCCAGTATCCCCAGGGCAGGGGGCACCGGGGAGCTGTTTTTT
TRBJ2-7 | - | - | TRBV10-3 | 16 | CAISESISPRAYEQYF | TGTGCCATCAGTGAGTCGATTAGTCCCCGAGCCTACGAGCAGTACTTC
TRBJ2-3 | - | - | TRBV6-6 | 14 | CASGWGTTTDTQYF | TGTGCCAGTGGCTGGGGGACAACCACAGATACGCAGTATTTT
TRBJ1-1 | - | - | TRBV7-6 | 13 | CASSSNRVTEAFF | TGTGCCAGCAGCTCCAACAGGGTTACTGAAGCTTTCTTT
TRBJ2-1 | - | - | TRBV19 | 14 | CASSRDTTYNEQFF | TGTGCCAGTAGTAGGGACACCACCTACAATGAGCAGTTCTTC
TRBJ2-7 | - | few | TRBV5-1 | 14 | CASSPGLQPYEQYF | TGCGCCAGCAGCCCGGGACTTCAGCCCTACGAGCAGTACTTC
TRBJ2-2 | TRBD2 | - | TRBV4-1 | 18 | CASSHLGLAGGRTGELFF | TGCGCCAGCAGCCACCTGGGACTAGCGGGAGGGCGGACCGGGGAGCTGTTTTTT
TRBJ1-4 | - | - | TRBV18 | 13 | CASSPRGNEKLFF | TGTGCCAGCTCACCACGAGGAAATGAAAAACTGTTTTTT
TRBJ2-5 | - | - | TRBV7-9 | 14 | CASSEHRDQETQYF | TGTGCCAGCAGCGAGCACAGGGACCAAGAGACCCAGTACTTC
TRBJ1-3 | - | once | TRBV11-1 | 17 | CASSERQGSRSGNTIYF | TGTGCCAGCAGCGAAAGGCAGGGGTCACGCTCTGGAAACACCATATATTTT
TRBJ2-7 | TRBD1 | - | TRBV7-6 | 13 | CASSQTGSYEQYF | TGTGCCAGCAGCCAGACAGGGAGTTACGAGCAGTACTTC
TRBJ2-1 | TRBD2 | - | TRBV29-1 | 14 | CSVEELAGVYEQFF | TGCAGCGTAGAAGAACTAGCGGGAGTATATGAGCAGTTCTTC
TRBJ2-2 | - | - | TRBV19 | 13 | CASRGFSTGELFF | TGTGCCAGTCGCGGATTCAGCACCGGGGAGCTGTTTTTT
TRBJ1-6 | TRBD1 | once | TRBV28 | 14 | CASRPQGVDSPLHF | TGTGCCAGCAGGCCTCAGGGGGTAGATTCACCCCTCCACTTT
TRBJ1-1 | - | few | TRBV7-9 | 19 | CASSLPAVTKWTGVAEAFF | TGTGCCAGCAGCTTACCCGCCGTGACGAAATGGACCGGGGTAGCTGAAGCTTTCTTT
TRBJ2-5 | TRBD2 | - | TRBV5-4 | 17 | CASSLGGIAGGGETQYF | TGTGCCAGCAGCTTGGGCGGCATAGCGGGAGGCGGCGAGACCCAGTACTTC